Shown below are 22 T cell receptor beta chains from a single sample sequenced in a study of neoadjuvant anti-PD-1 for oral cavity cancer. Repertoires were generated with immunoSEQ multiplex PCR, while TCRdb's copy carries only in-frame clones and drops some. The sample consists of fewer than 70,000 clones, under 85% of them appearing once. Sequenced here: PBMCs, sampled before nivolumab (anti-PD-1) treatment. The source is a person between 40 and 79 years old with oral cavity squamous cell carcinoma.

The genes are TRBV5-1 and TRBJ2-2; TRBD2 is a possible D gene (5 bases). The CDR3 has 15 residues. Trimming stripped 6 bases from V and 2 bases from J, with 14 bases between. Germline lookup yields CDR1 SGHRS and CDR2 YFSETQ. The CDR3 region has the DNA TGCGCCAGCACGGAGCGGAGACTTAACACCGGGGAGCTGTTTTTT. It encodes CASTERRLNTGELFF.

The rearrangement uses TRBV6-5 and TRBJ1-1; D perhaps matches TRBD1 (6 bases). The CDR3 runs to 13 residues. Per the germline V gene, CDR1 is MNHEY and CDR2 is SVGAGI. The ends were cut back, 2 bases at V and 5 bases at J, with 9 bases in the middle. The CDR3 is CASSYSRGTEAFF. CDR3 nucleotides: TGTGCCAGCAGTTACAGCAGGGGTACTGAAGCTTTCTTT.

This chain links TRBV5-6 with TRBJ2-1, with D tentatively TRBD1 (7 bases). The CDR3 sequence is 16 residues long. The V gene lost 2 bases and the J gene lost 13 bases, with 25 bases spanning the gap. The germline gives CDR1 SGHDT, CDR2 YYEEEE. CDR3 residues: CASSFPTGSAGGPQFF. CDR3 DNA: TGTGCCAGCAGCTTCCCGACGGGCAGCGCAGGGGGGCCCCAGTTCTTC.

This chain joins TRBV27 and TRBJ1-1; the D gene is possibly TRBD1 (6 bases). CDR3 length: 13 residues. V gave up 10 bases and J gave up 0 bases, with 12 bases separating them. Germline loops: CDR1 MNHEY, CDR2 SMNVEV (reference sequence). Here the CDR3 reads CATGHWVNTEAFF. The CDR3 coding sequence is TGTGCCACGGGACACTGGGTGAACACTGAAGCTTTCTTT.

This clone has just a few counts. The same CDR3 is also encoded by other DNA sequences in this sample. The chain has TRBV5-1 and TRBJ2-7; 7 positions match TRBD1. The CDR3 contains 16 residues. Germline V gene lookup returns CDR1 SGHRS and CDR2 YFSETQ. The trim removed 0 bases at V and 5 bases at J, leaving 11 bases unmatched. Here the CDR3 DNA reads TGCGCCAGCAGCTTGGTAGGGGGCAGGGGTTTACACGAGCAGTACTTC. It encodes CASSLVGGRGLHEQYF.

The J gene is TRBJ1-1, the V gene TRBV15, with 7 positions matching TRBD1. Trimming took 4 bases from V and 4 from J; bases not matched to a gene: 6. This CDR3 is built from 14 residues. Germline loops: CDR1 LNHNV, CDR2 YYDKDF (reference sequence). This CDR3 is CATSTSAGGTEAFF. The CDR3 coding sequence is TGTGCCACCAGCACGTCGGCAGGGGGCACTGAAGCTTTCTTT.

V usage is TRBV7-9 and J usage is TRBJ1-2, with 7 nucleotides matching TRBD1. This CDR3 contains 14 residues. J was trimmed by 6 bases and V by 0 bases; bases with no gene match: 4. The germline CDR1 and CDR2 sequences are SEHNR and FQNEAQ (reference sequence). CDR3 DNA sequence: TGTGCCAGCAGCTTAGCCCAGGGGGTGGATGGCTACACCTTC. Translation gives CASSLAQGVDGYTF. The complete variable domain, with remaining parts taken from reference TRBV7-9 and TRBJ1-2, reads DTGVSQNPRHKITKRGQNVTFRCDPISEHNRLYWYRQTLGQGPEFLTYFQNEAQLEKSRLLSDRFSAERPKGSFSTLEIQRTEQGDSAMYLCASSLAQGVDGYTFGSGTRLTVV.

J is TRBJ2-6 and V is TRBV9; 10 nucleotides agree with TRBD2. CDR3 size: 19 residues. CDR1 is SGDLS and CDR2 is YYNGEE in the germline V gene. With 7 bases clipped from V and 4 bases from J, the junction kept 17 bases outside the gene matches. Here the CDR3 reads CASGRGILAGTAGANVLTF. The CDR3 region has the DNA TGTGCCAGCGGTCGGGGAATACTAGCGGGAACAGCCGGGGCCAACGTCCTGACTTTC. Complete variable domain (other parts from reference TRBV9 and TRBJ2-6): DSGVTQTPKHLITATGQRVTLRCSPRSGDLSVYWYQQSLDQGLQFLIQYYNGEERAKGNILERFSAQQFPDLHSELNLSSLELGDSALYFCASGRGILAGTAGANVLTFGAGSRLTVL.

This clone was picked up a small number of times. The chain combines TRBV13 with TRBJ2-7; 9 positions match TRBD1. The J segment lost 5 bases and the V segment lost 4 bases, leaving 6 bases of the junction unmatched. Germline-derived CDR1 and CDR2 are PRHDT and FYEKMQ (reference sequence). CDR3 length equals 14 residues. CDR3 DNA: TGTGCCAGCAGCTCCGGGACAGGGATCCACGAGCAGTACTTC. Its translation: CASSSGTGIHEQYF.

The chain is built from TRBV27 and TRBJ1-1; no firm D call. V was trimmed by 4 bases and J by 1 base, leaving 10 bases between them. The CDR3 extends over 14 amino acids. Germline lookup yields CDR1 MNHEY and CDR2 SMNVEV (reference sequence). The CDR3 DNA reads TGTGCCAGCAGTTCGCCCGGACGGAACACTGAAGCTTTCTTT. It codes for CASSSPGRNTEAFF.

V gene TRBV5-1 combines with J gene TRBJ2-5; D possibly uses TRBD1 or TRBD2 (5 bases each). Germline lookup yields CDR1 SGHRS and CDR2 YFSETQ. The CDR3 consists of 15 residues. Trimming removed 0 bases at V and 0 bases at J, with 9 bases between. The CDR3 sequence is CASSLGGRNQETQYF. The CDR3 bases are TGCGCCAGCAGCTTGGGGGGACGGAACCAAGAGACCCAGTACTTC.

The rearrangement uses TRBV7-2 and TRBJ1-6, with TRBD1 identical over 10 bases. V lost 2 bases to trimming and J lost 3 bases; unmatched junction nucleotides: 7. The CDR3 extends over 18 amino acids. Germline CDR1 and CDR2: SGHTA and FQGNSA. DNA for the CDR3: TGTGCCAGCAGCTTAAGGCGGGGGACAGGGGACTATAATTCACCCCTCCACTTT. Its translation is CASSLRRGTGDYNSPLHF.

V usage is TRBV5-1 and J usage is TRBJ2-3, with unresolved D. Trimming stripped 4 bases from V and 0 bases from J, with 3 bases between. This CDR3 has 12 residues. The germline V gene has CDR1 SGHRS and CDR2 YFSETQ. This CDR3 reads CASSRSTDTQYF. CDR3 nucleotide sequence: TGCGCCAGCAGCCGAAGCACAGATACGCAGTATTTT.

The chain uses TRBV7-2 and TRBJ1-2, with 7 bases aligning to TRBD1. This CDR3 spans 14 amino acids. Per germline, CDR1 SGHTA and CDR2 FQGNSA. The J segment lost 8 bases and the V segment lost 2 bases, leaving 8 bases of the junction unmatched. The CDR3 region has the DNA TGTGCCAGCAGCTTACGACAGGGATATCGGGGCTACACCTTC. This sequence encodes CASSLRQGYRGYTF.

This chain connects TRBV28 to TRBJ2-2; perhaps TRBD2 as D (6 bases). V lost 5 bases to trimming and J lost 5 bases, with 33 bases between them. Germline V gene sequence: CDR1 MDHEN, CDR2 SYDVKM. There are 21 residues in the CDR3. The CDR3 region is CASSPPQGSWRARERTGELFF. CDR3 bases: TGTGCCAGCAGTCCCCCCCAGGGATCGTGGCGGGCGCGGGAACGGACCGGGGAGCTGTTTTTT.

The chain carries TRBV28 and TRBJ1-6, with 11 bases that match TRBD1. Trimming at V came to 5 bases and at J to 10 bases, leaving 4 bases not matched to a gene. CDR3 size: 14 residues. The germline V gene has CDR1 MDHEN and CDR2 SYDVKM. The CDR3 spells CASSGQGAGSPLHF. The CDR3 bases are TGTGCCAGCAGTGGACAGGGGGCAGGATCACCCCTCCACTTT.

The chain uses TRBV11-3 and TRBJ1-1; D uncertain. V was cut by 5 bases and J by 4 bases, with 11 bases left in between. Germline V CDR1 and CDR2: SGHNT, YENEEA. The CDR3 is made up of 13 amino acids. CDR3 protein: CASSRTQSTEAFF. DNA of the CDR3: TGTGCCAGCAGCCGGACGCAGAGCACTGAAGCTTTCTTT.

The chain employs TRBV19 and TRBJ2-7; tentatively, D is TRBD2 (6 bases). This CDR3 comprises 14 residues. V was clipped by 4 bases and J by 3 bases, with 13 bases between them. The germline CDR1 and CDR2 sequences are LNHDA and SQIVND (reference sequence). CDR3 nucleotides: TGTGCCAGTAGTACGCGGGACGGAGACTACGAGCAGTACTTC. Translated, it gives CASSTRDGDYEQYF.

The V call is TRBV29-1, the J call TRBJ1-3, with 8 bases that match TRBD1. This CDR3 comprises 15 residues. V was clipped by 2 bases and J by 3 bases; unmatched bases: 6. Germline CDR1 reads SQVTM; CDR2 reads ANQGSEA. CDR3 in amino acids: CSVELARGHGNTIYF. The CDR3 nucleotides read TGCAGCGTTGAATTGGCCAGGGGGCATGGAAACACCATATATTTT. Filled out from reference TRBV29-1 and TRBJ1-3, the complete variable domain reads SAVISQKPSRDICQRGTSLTIQCQVDSQVTMMFWYRQQPGQSLTLIATANQGSEATYESGFVIDKFPISRPNLTFSTLTVSNMSPEDSSIYLCSVELARGHGNTIYFGEGSWLTVV.

This clone was observed a handful of times. The gene calls are TRBV6-4 and TRBJ1-1; D remains unclear. There are 14 residues in the CDR3. Per germline, CDR1 MRHNA and CDR2 SNTAGT. V dropped 0 bases and J dropped 1 base, with 6 bases sitting between them. CDR3 nucleotides: TGTGCCAGCAGTGACTCGAGTCAGAACACTGAAGCTTTCTTT. Translating gives CASSDSSQNTEAFF.

The rearrangement links TRBV1 to TRBJ2-3; the table's D call TRBD1 went unverified against the DNA. TRBV1 is a listed pseudogene. The CDR3 sequence is 19 residues long. The CDR3 reads CTSSQGGGQRAPSTDTQYF. CDR3 in DNA: TGCACCAGCAGCCAAGGAGGGGGACAGCGGGCGCCGAGCACAGATACGCAGTATTTT.

The V gene is TRBV6-1, the J gene TRBJ1-5; tentatively, D is TRBD1 (6 bases). CDR1 is MNHNS and CDR2 is SASEGT in the germline V gene. CDR3 length: 17 residues. Trimming took 1 base from V and 1 from J, leaving 14 bases between them. DNA of the CDR3: TGTGCCAGCAGTGAAGTCAAAGGGACATTAAGCAATCAGCCCCAGCATTTT. Its translation is CASSEVKGTLSNQPQHF.